Listed here are 25 T cell receptor beta chains from one sample, sequenced in a study of tumor-infiltrating lymphocytes in oesophageal squamous cell carcinoma (dated by TCRdb to about 2016). Receptors were amplified or captured by PCR. Sequenced on an Illumina HiSeq 2000. TCRdb reprocessed the public reads (quality trimming at Q25 with fastp, clone calling with MiXCR) and kept in-frame beta chains. Records with the same CDR3 protein are collapsed into one entry carrying the most frequent genes and DNA. The sample table contains 20,000 to 25,000 distinct CDR3 sequences; only one count was recorded for around a third of them. Jointly, the top ten make up approximately 19% of the sample. Sequencing input: esophageal tumor tissue. Receptor source: a female donor with esophageal squamous cell carcinoma.

This sequence joins TRBV5-1 and TRBJ2-7; 11 bases agree with TRBD1. This CDR3 contains 16 residues. Germline CDR1 SGHRS, CDR2 YFSETQ. V gave up 0 bases and J gave up 0 bases; unmatched junction bases: 2. DNA for the CDR3: TGCGCCAGCAGCTTGGAAGGGACAGGGGGCTCCTACGAGCAGTACTTC. Protein: CASSLEGTGGSYEQYF.

This clonotype was detected a few times. The chain couples TRBV2 to TRBJ2-3; D uncertain. Trimming took off 1 base at V and 0 bases at J, with 8 bases between the two ends. The CDR3 sequence is 15 residues long. Germline V lookup: CDR1 SNHLY, CDR2 FYNNEI. The CDR3 sequence: CASSEEGRSTDTQYF. CDR3 coding DNA: TGTGCCAGCAGTGAAGAGGGCAGGAGCACAGATACGCAGTATTTT.

At least ten counts were recorded for this clonotype. V usage is TRBV5-1 and J usage is TRBJ2-3; D not resolved. Trimming pared 0 bases from V and 4 bases from J, leaving 6 bases between. Germline CDR1 reads SGHRS; CDR2 reads YFSETQ. The CDR3 contains 13 residues. The CDR3 loop is CASSLVLADTQYF. CDR3 DNA sequence: TGCGCCAGCAGCTTGGTATTAGCAGATACGCAGTATTTT.

CDR3 bases: TGCAGTGCCCCTCCCGGCAACCAGGGTTACAATGAGCAGTTCTTC. As protein: CSAPPGNQGYNEQFF. The V and J genes are TRBV20-1 and TRBJ2-1; D is perhaps TRBD1 (5 bases). The length of the CDR3 is 15 residues. Germline CDR1 DFQATT, CDR2 SNEGSKA (reference sequence). V was shortened by 6 bases and J by 4 bases, with 19 bases between the two germline ends.

V usage is TRBV5-1 and J usage is TRBJ2-7; possibly TRBD1 for D (6 bases). The J call may be wrong; the DNA end is better matched by TRBJ2-1. Germline V gene sequence: CDR1 SGHRS, CDR2 YFSETQ. The CDR3 length is 15 residues. The CDR3 sequence: CASSLGQGLLNEQFF. As DNA, the CDR3 is TGCGCCAGCAGCTTGGGGCAGGGGCTTCTCAATGAGCAGTTCTTC.

In its sample, this clonotype was seen a few times. This chain joins TRBV7-2 and TRBJ2-7; possibly TRBD1 for D (6 bases). Germline CDR1 SGHTA, CDR2 FQGNSA. The V end lost 4 bases, the J end lost 4 bases, and 17 bases lay between the germline ends. This CDR3 region has 15 residues. The CDR3 DNA reads as TGTGCCAGCAGCTCATACAGGGAAGGAGGTTACGAGCAGTACTTC. Translated: CASSSYREGGYEQYF.

V gene TRBV12-3 or TRBV12-4 combines with J gene TRBJ2-3; TRBD1 aligns across 8 bases. The CDR3 consists of 13 residues. With V trimmed by 5 bases and J by 4 bases, 2 bases remained unmatched. The CDR3 protein is CASSAQGADTQYF. CDR3 in DNA: TGTGCCAGCAGTGCACAGGGGGCAGATACGCAGTATTTT.

The V and J genes are TRBV5-1 and TRBJ2-6, with 7 nucleotides matching TRBD2. Germline values: CDR1 SGHRS, CDR2 YFSETQ. V lost 0 bases, J lost 0 bases, and 3 bases stayed unmatched. The CDR3 loop spans 17 amino acids. This chain's CDR3 is CASSLGLAVSGANVLTF. For the CDR3, the DNA is TGCGCCAGCAGCTTGGGACTAGCCGTCTCTGGGGCCAACGTCCTGACTTTC. The entire variable domain, with the rest obtained from reference TRBV5-1 and TRBJ2-6, is as follows: KAGVTQTPRYLIKTRGQQVTLSCSPISGHRSVSWYQQTPGQGLQFLFEYFSETQRNKGNFPGRFSGRQFSNSRSEMNVSTLELGDSALYLCASSLGLAVSGANVLTFGAGSRLTVL.

Many counts were recorded for this clonotype. V and J are TRBV11-2 and TRBJ1-4; D is unclear. Germline CDR1 and CDR2: SGHAT and FQNNGV. The CDR3 totals 14 residues. Deletions cut 6 bases from V and 2 bases from J, with 10 bases between. The CDR3 DNA is TGTGCCAGCAGTGTGGGGTCTACTAATGAAAAACTGTTTTTT. It translates to CASSVGSTNEKLFF.

This clonotype occurred once. The chain carries TRBV5-1 and TRBJ2-1; possibly TRBD1 for D (6 bases). The germline V gene encodes CDR1 SGHRS and CDR2 YFSETQ. V dropped 1 base and J dropped 10 bases, with 18 bases sitting between them. This CDR3 has 15 amino acids. The CDR3 reads CASSLRRQDIYEQFF. The DNA for the CDR3 is TGCGCCAGCAGCTTGCGTCGACAGGATATCTACGAGCAGTTCTTC.

Notes on this clonotype: With a much larger clone just one base away, this may be a read error. The chain combines TRBV7-2 with TRBJ2-5, with D unclear. Judging by the DNA end, TRBJ2-1 fits better; the J call may be wrong. Germline CDR1 reads SGHTA; CDR2 reads FQGNSA. This CDR3 spans 12 amino acids. The DNA for the CDR3 is TGTGCCAGCAGCTTAGGATGTATGGGGCAGTTCTTC. It yields the protein CASSLGCMGQFF.

In this sample, this clonotype is medium-sized. The chain is built from TRBV7-4 and TRBJ2-7, with D tentatively TRBD1 or TRBD2 (6 bases each). Trimming stripped 1 base from V and 6 bases from J, with 22 bases between. Germline V gives CDR1 SGHVT, CDR2 SQSDAQ. The CDR3 sequence is 17 residues long. As DNA, the CDR3 is TGTGCCAGCAGCTTAGACGGGCCACAGGGAGGCGCGCCCGAGCAGTACTTC. Translating gives CASSLDGPQGGAPEQYF.

The chain employs TRBV7-8 and TRBJ2-1; 7 bases match TRBD2. CDR1 SGHVS and CDR2 FQNEAQ come from the germline V gene. J lost 0 bases, V lost 7 bases, and 9 bases had no gene match. The CDR3 has 16 amino acids. The DNA of the CDR3 is TGTGCCAGCACCCCCCGGGGCGGGAGCTCCTACAATGAGCAGTTCTTC. This encodes CASTPRGGSSYNEQFF.

A word on this clonotype: The conserved closing phenylalanine or tryptophan is absent in this CDR3, likely reflecting a read error. It is unclear where the CDR3 begins or ends on the DNA, so no DNA is shown, and the CDR3 is as TCRdb lists it. The rearrangement uses TRBV6-6 and TRBJ2-5. Germline V gene sequence: CDR1 MNHNY, CDR2 SVGAGI (reference sequence). Inclusive of both ends, the CDR3 amounts to 17 amino acids. The CDR3 loop reads CASSYAGRSFYGYTFGS.

V gene TRBV6-1 combines with J gene TRBJ2-1; 16 bases line up with TRBD2. The CDR3 extends over 19 amino acids. The V gene's germline CDR1 is MNHNS and CDR2 SASEGT. Trimming at V came to 5 bases and at J to 10 bases, leaving 17 bases not matched to a gene. The CDR3 loop is CASSSFPGLAGGVDYEQFF. The CDR3 nucleotides read TGTGCCAGCAGTTCGTTCCCGGGACTAGCGGGAGGGGTCGACTACGAGCAGTTCTTC.

This clonotype has just one count. The rearrangement links TRBV7-2 to TRBJ2-7, with D perhaps TRBD1 (5 bases). The J call may be faulty, since TRBJ2-1 better matches the DNA end. The V gene's germline CDR1 is SGHTA and CDR2 FQGNSA. This CDR3 contains 14 residues. CDR3 in amino acids: CASSPRQKVNEQFF. The CDR3 region has the DNA TGTGCCAGCAGCCCGCGACAGAAGGTCAATGAGCAGTTCTTC.

This clonotype appeared many times. The rearrangement uses TRBV6-1 and TRBJ2-3, with D perhaps TRBD1 (5 bases). This CDR3 contains 16 residues. Germline assignment: CDR1 MNHNS and CDR2 SASEGT. V was clipped by 7 bases and J by 2 bases, with 19 bases between them. CDR3 region: CASKTKGRRYTDTQYF. The CDR3, as DNA: TGTGCCAGCAAAACCAAGGGGCGCAGATACACAGATACGCAGTATTTT.

The V and J genes are TRBV7-6 and TRBJ1-1, with TRBD1 identical over 7 bases. Trimming cost V 5 bases and J 7 bases; bases outside gene matches: 16. The CDR3 runs 16 residues. Germline CDR1 reads SGHVS; CDR2 reads FNYEAQ. The CDR3 DNA reads TGTGCCAGCAGCCCGCGCAGGGGGGGTTTACCTGTTGAAGCTTTCTTT. Translated, it gives CASSPRRGGLPVEAFF.

This clonotype is judged medium-sized. This chain links TRBV7-8 with TRBJ1-1; 7 bases agree with TRBD1. V was pared by 1 base and J by 1 base, with 6 bases of the junction left unmatched. The CDR3 totals 16 residues. Germline V gene sequence: CDR1 SGHVS, CDR2 FQNEAQ. This CDR3 is CASSLEGAIWNTEAFF. In DNA form, the CDR3 reads TGTGCCAGCAGCTTAGAGGGGGCCATATGGAACACTGAAGCTTTCTTT. The full variable domain, in which reference TRBV7-8 and TRBJ1-1 provide the parts outside the CDR3, is GAGVSQSPRYKVAKRGQDVALRCDPISGHVSLFWYQQALGQGPEFLTYFQNEAQLDKSGLPSDRFFAERPEGSVSTLKIQRTQQEDSAVYLCASSLEGAIWNTEAFFGQGTRLTVV.

This chain uses TRBV10-2 with TRBJ2-4, with 9 bases that match TRBD2. Germline trimming cut 6 bases from V and 15 bases from J; bases unmatched to any gene: 21. The CDR3 runs to 16 residues. Germline V CDR1 and CDR2: WSHSY, SAAADI. In DNA form, the CDR3 reads TGCGCCAGCAGGTCCTTAGCGGGAGATTCCACCGGGGAGCTGTACTTC. This sequence encodes CASRSLAGDSTGELYF.

This clonotype was seen ten or more times. The J gene is TRBJ2-7, the V gene TRBV7-2; the match to TRBD1 covers 7 bases. Germline CDR1 SGHTA, CDR2 FQGNSA. V shed 5 bases, J shed 7 bases, and the junction held 14 bases outside the gene matches. The CDR3 extends over 15 amino acids. This chain's CDR3 is CASSLPGQKVNEQYF. The CDR3 DNA reads as TGTGCCAGCAGCCTACCGGGACAGAAGGTCAATGAGCAGTACTTC.

There are many counts of this clonotype. The chain couples TRBV5-1 to TRBJ2-3; D may be TRBD1 (6 bases). This CDR3 comprises 15 residues. V was cut by 5 bases and J by 5 bases, with 18 bases left in between. Germline CDR1 SGHRS, CDR2 YFSETQ. The CDR3 sequence: CASRRLQGGGDTQYF. The CDR3, as DNA: TGCGCCAGCAGGCGTCTACAGGGTGGCGGAGATACGCAGTATTTT.

This clonotype was seen at least ten times. The chain recombines TRBV6-1 with TRBJ2-1; 14 bases are shared with TRBD2. Germline-derived CDR1 and CDR2 are MNHNS and SASEGT. V lost 7 bases, J lost 10 bases, and 3 bases stayed unmatched. This CDR3 has 13 amino acids. CDR3 DNA sequence: TGTGCCAGCACAGGGACTAGCGGGAGAGAGCAGTTCTTC. This gives the protein CASTGTSGREQFF.

This clonotype was detected ten times or more. V and J are TRBV11-2 and TRBJ2-7; the match to TRBD2 covers 12 bases. This CDR3 has 15 amino acids. Germline V gene lookup returns CDR1 SGHAT and CDR2 FQNNGV. V gave up 5 bases and J gave up 6 bases; unmatched junction bases: 8. The DNA of the CDR3 is TGTGCCAGCAGCGTCGGACTAGCGGGAAACGGCGAGCAGTACTTC. It encodes CASSVGLAGNGEQYF.

Many counts were recorded for this clonotype. This rearrangement joins TRBV6-1 to TRBJ1-1, with a tentative D call TRBD1 (5 bases). The germline gives CDR1 MNHNS, CDR2 SASEGT. Trimming removed 5 bases at V and 1 base at J, with 17 bases between. The length of the CDR3 is 16 residues. The CDR3 DNA reads as TGTGCCAGCAGTTCGGTCCTGGGACTGAGGAACACTGAAGCTTTCTTT. Protein: CASSSVLGLRNTEAFF.